The source of this T cell receptor (beta chain) is a study of metastatic and nonmetastatic thyroid tumors. CDR3 length: 16 amino acids. V lost 1 base, J lost 1 base, and 14 bases lay in between. Germline assignment: CDR1 SGHNT and CDR2 YYREEE (reference sequence). Patients underwent thyroid surgery, and none had received any treatment before it. MiXCR reprocessed the PCR reads for TCRdb. This sample has tens of thousands of clones, with over 10% found just once. This clone was seen ten or more times. The sequenced sample consisted of blood. This receptor was obtained from a female donor with papillary thyroid cancer or a benign thyroid nodule (not recorded which). Some clones in this sample may be carry-over from other donors' samples. This chain links TRBV5-4 with TRBJ1-1; a weak D match, TRBD1 (5 bases). CDR3 coding DNA: TGTGCCAGCAGCTTGAAAGGAGGGCAGGGGAACACTGAAGCTTTCTTT. Amino acid sequence: CASSLKGGQGNTEAFF.